Included here is one T cell receptor (beta chain) sequence, with context. Its matching antigen is unknown. CDR1 and CDR2 from the germline V gene are MDHEN and SYDVKM. CDR3 length equals 16 residues. V dropped 4 bases and J dropped 4 bases, with 17 bases sitting between them. The source of the sample is a study of T cell responses to AZD1222 COVID-19 vaccine. Study-level results: Receipt of two AZD1222 doses was followed by a rise in Spike-specific TCR breadth and depth. Clonal diversity was possibly underestimated; the donors were predominantly white British and more often female.

Assay used: immunoSEQ multiplex PCR; TCRdb lists only in-frame clones, some missing. Here the sample spans around 220,000 clones, approximately 94% being singletons. The sequence came from an adult who received the MenACWY meningococcal vaccine as a control. This specimen was peripheral blood, taken 28 days after the second dose of the MenACWY control vaccine. The V gene is TRBV28, the J gene TRBJ1-5; tentatively, D is TRBD1 (5 bases). The CDR3 bases are TGTGCCAGCAGTTCCCCGGGGCCCGGACGAAATCAGCCCCAGCATTTT. Protein: CASSSPGPGRNQPQHF. Looking up the rest from reference TRBV28 and TRBJ1-5 gives the full variable domain: DVKVTQSSRYLVKRTGEKVFLECVQDMDHENMFWYRQDPGLGLRLIYFSYDVKMKEKGDIPEGYSVSREKKERFSLILESASTNQTSMYLCASSSPGPGRNQPQHFGDGTRLSIL.